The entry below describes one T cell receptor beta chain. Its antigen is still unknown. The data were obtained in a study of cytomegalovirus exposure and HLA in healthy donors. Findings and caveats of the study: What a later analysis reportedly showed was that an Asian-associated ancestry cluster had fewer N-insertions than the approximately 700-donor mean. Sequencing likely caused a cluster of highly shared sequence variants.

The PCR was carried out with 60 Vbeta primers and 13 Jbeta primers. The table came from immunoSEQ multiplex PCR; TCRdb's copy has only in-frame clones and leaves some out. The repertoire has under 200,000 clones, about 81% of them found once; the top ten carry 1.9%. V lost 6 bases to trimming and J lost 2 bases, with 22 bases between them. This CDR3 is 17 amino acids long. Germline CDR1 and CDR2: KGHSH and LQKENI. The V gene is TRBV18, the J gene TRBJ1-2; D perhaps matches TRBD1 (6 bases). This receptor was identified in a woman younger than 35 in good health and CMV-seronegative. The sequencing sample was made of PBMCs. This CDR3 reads CASSFIGQQGSNYGYTF. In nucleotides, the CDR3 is TGTGCCAGCTCCTTCATCGGCCAACAGGGTTCCAACTATGGCTACACCTTC.